The rows below give T cell receptor beta chains drawn from one sample of a study of control samples from healthy donors and cancer patients. Assay used: immunoSEQ multiplex PCR; TCRdb lists only in-frame clones, some missing. The sample holds roughly 120,000 clones, over 90% seen once. Sequencing used blood. These receptors all stem from a man aged 25 to 45 in good health. Each CDR3 is given with its conserved first and last residue. The order of the fields is D gene, V gene, J gene, clone size, CDR3 DNA, CDR3 protein. D genes are given only for firm matches. Clone size appears in some rows only: once, few, many, or a class for an expanded clone.

TRBD2,TRBV7-2,TRBJ2-3,-,TGTGCCAGCAGCTTACCAGCGGGGGGCCGGTATACAGATACGCAGTATTTT,CASSLPAGGRYTDTQYF
TRBD2,TRBV5-1,TRBJ2-3,-,TGCGCCAGCAGCTTGGTAAGCGGGACGCTCACAGATACGCAGTATTTT,CASSLVSGTLTDTQYF
TRBD1,TRBV4-1,TRBJ2-7,-,TGCGCCAGCAGCCAAGTCCAGGGGGCCTACGAGCAGTACTTC,CASSQVQGAYEQYF
-,TRBV9,TRBJ1-2,few,TGTGCCAGCAGCGTGCGGGGCCCCTATGGCTACACCTTC,CASSVRGPYGYTF
-,TRBV28,TRBJ2-7,-,TGTGCCAGCAGGCCCAATGGGGCAAGGTCCTACGAGCAGTACTTC,CASRPNGARSYEQYF
-,TRBV19,TRBJ1-2,-,TGTGCCAGTAGTATAGCACCCGGGGACGGAAGTGGCTACACCTTC,CASSIAPGDGSGYTF
TRBD1,TRBV5-1,TRBJ1-2,-,TGCGCCAGCAGCGGGCAGGGGGTCCGGGGCTACACCTTC,CASSGQGVRGYTF
TRBD2,TRBV7-8,TRBJ2-1,-,TGTGCCAGCAGCTTAGAGACTAGCGGGGGGCCGAGCTCCTACAATGAGCAGTTCTTC,CASSLETSGGPSSYNEQFF
TRBD1,TRBV6-5,TRBJ2-4,-,TGTGCCAGCAGAAGAAACAGGGGTGTAAACATTCAGTACTTC,CASRRNRGVNIQYF
-,TRBV24-1,TRBJ2-2,-,TGTGCCACCTCAGGAGGAGGGCTGAGGGGCACCGGGGAGCTGTTTTTT,CATSGGGLRGTGELFF
-,TRBV6-1,TRBJ1-6,-,TGTGCCAGCAGTGAGGAGGGAGACTATAATTCACCCCTCCACTTT,CASSEEGDYNSPLHF
-,TRBV5-1,TRBJ1-1,-,TGCGCCAGCAGCTTAACGAACACTGAAGCTTTCTTT,CASSLTNTEAFF
-,TRBV29-1,TRBJ2-7,-,TGCAGCGTTTTGCCAGGTTCTTCCTACGAGCAGTACTTC,CSVLPGSSYEQYF
-,TRBV24-1,TRBJ2-1,-,TGTGCCACCGCTTCTGAGGGGGATGAGCAGTTCTTC,CATASEGDEQFF
-,TRBV28,TRBJ2-7,-,TGTGCCAGCAGTACTCCCACGGGGGAGCAGTACTTC,CASSTPTGEQYF
TRBD1,TRBV5-1,TRBJ1-2,-,TGCGCCAGCAAACCCCCGACAGGGTCGGGCGGCTACACCTTC,CASKPPTGSGGYTF
-,TRBV18,TRBJ1-1,-,TGTGCCAGCTCACCAAATACGGGGGACACTGAAGCTTTCTTT,CASSPNTGDTEAFF
-,TRBV29-1,TRBJ1-1,-,TGCAGCGTTGGGCAAGTCATACCCAACACTGAAGCTTTCTTT,CSVGQVIPNTEAFF
-,TRBV9,TRBJ2-2,-,TGTGCCAGCAGCGTAGGTTTTCAGGGTGGCGGGGAGCTGTTTTTT,CASSVGFQGGGELFF
-,TRBV18,TRBJ1-2,-,TGTGCCAGCTCACCACTCTCTGGACGGGATGGCTACACCTTC,CASSPLSGRDGYTF
TRBD1,TRBV19,TRBJ1-1,-,TGTGCCAGTAGTATTGTCCCCGGGACAGGGGCTGAAGCTTTCTTT,CASSIVPGTGAEAFF
-,TRBV28,TRBJ2-7,-,TGTGCCAGCAGCGGGACCATCCCCGAGCAGTACTTC,CASSGTIPEQYF
-,TRBV4-1,TRBJ2-7,-,TGCGCCAGCAGCCAAGCGGGGGAGCAGTACTTC,CASSQAGEQYF
TRBD2,TRBV24-1,TRBJ2-3,-,TGTGCCACCGGGGGTCCTAGCGGGGGCGGGGCTTGGATGACAGATACGCAGTATTTT,CATGGPSGGGAWMTDTQYF
-,TRBV30,TRBJ1-5,-,TGTGCCTGGAGTCGAGCTGAGGGGTTATTTGGCAATCAGCCCCAGCATTTT,CAWSRAEGLFGNQPQHF
-,TRBV11-2,TRBJ1-1,-,TGTGCCAGCAGCCCCCTGGGGGGGGCGACTGAAGCTTTCTTT,CASSPLGGATEAFF
-,TRBV12-3/TRBV12-4,TRBJ1-1,-,TGTGCCAGCAGTTTAAAACGGAAAAGTGAAGCTTTCTTT,CASSLKRKSEAFF
TRBD1,TRBV24-1,TRBJ2-7,-,TGTGCCACCAGTGACCCGGGACAGGGCCCGAACGTCAACGAGCAGTACTTC,CATSDPGQGPNVNEQYF
-,TRBV4-2,TRBJ1-1,-,TGTGCCAGCAGCCAAGATGAGGAGGTGGCTGAAGCTTTCTTT,CASSQDEEVAEAFF
-,TRBV16,TRBJ2-2,-,TGTGCCAGCAGCCACGCGGGCCAGGAAAACACCGGGGAGCTGTTTTTT,CASSHAGQENTGELFF